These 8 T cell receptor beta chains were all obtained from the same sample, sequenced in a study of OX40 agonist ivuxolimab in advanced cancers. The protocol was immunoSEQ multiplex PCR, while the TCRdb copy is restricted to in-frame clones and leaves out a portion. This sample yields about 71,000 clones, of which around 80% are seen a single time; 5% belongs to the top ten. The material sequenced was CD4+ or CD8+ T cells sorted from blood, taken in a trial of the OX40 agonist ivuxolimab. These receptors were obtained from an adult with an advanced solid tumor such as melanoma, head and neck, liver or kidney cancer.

In nucleotides, the CDR3 is TGTGCCAGCAGCTCCGGCAAGGGGCCTGAAGATACGCAGTATTTT. Amino acid sequence: CASSSGKGPEDTQYF. The chain combines TRBV7-3 with TRBJ2-3, with a possible D match to TRBD1 (5 bases). The CDR3 has 15 amino acids. V was shortened by 4 bases and J by 5 bases, with 16 bases between the two germline ends. CDR1 and CDR2 from the germline V gene are SGHTA and FQGTGA.

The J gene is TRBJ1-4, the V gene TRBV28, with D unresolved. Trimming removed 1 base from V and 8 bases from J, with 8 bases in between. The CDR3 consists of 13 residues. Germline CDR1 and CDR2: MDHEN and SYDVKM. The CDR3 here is CASSLFVEEKLFF. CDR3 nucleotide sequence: TGTGCCAGCAGTTTATTTGTCGAGGAAAAACTGTTTTTT.

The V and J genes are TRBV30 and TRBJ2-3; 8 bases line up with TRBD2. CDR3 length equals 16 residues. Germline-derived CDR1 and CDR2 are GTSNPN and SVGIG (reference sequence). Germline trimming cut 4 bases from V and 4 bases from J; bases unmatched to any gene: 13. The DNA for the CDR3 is TGTGCCTGGAACGAGGGAGCGGGAGTTTTCGCAGATACGCAGTATTTT. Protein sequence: CAWNEGAGVFADTQYF.

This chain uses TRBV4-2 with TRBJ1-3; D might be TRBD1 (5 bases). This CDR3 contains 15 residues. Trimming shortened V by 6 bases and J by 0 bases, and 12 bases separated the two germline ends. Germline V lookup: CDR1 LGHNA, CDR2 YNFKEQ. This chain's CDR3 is CASRLAGRSGNTIYF. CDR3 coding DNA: TGTGCCAGCAGACTAGCGGGGCGCTCTGGAAACACCATATATTTT.

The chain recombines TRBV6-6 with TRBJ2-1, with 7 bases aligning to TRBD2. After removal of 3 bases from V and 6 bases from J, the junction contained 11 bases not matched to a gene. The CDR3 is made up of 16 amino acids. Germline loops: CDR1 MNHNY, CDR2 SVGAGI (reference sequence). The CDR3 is CASSYRPSGGGNEQFF. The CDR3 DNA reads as TGTGCCAGCAGTTATCGCCCTAGCGGAGGTGGCAATGAGCAGTTCTTC.

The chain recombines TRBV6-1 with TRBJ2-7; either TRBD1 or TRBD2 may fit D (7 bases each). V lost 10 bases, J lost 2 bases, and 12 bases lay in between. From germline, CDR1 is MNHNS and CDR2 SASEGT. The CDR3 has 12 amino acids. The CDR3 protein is CATGGAPYEQYF. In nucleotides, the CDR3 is TGTGCCACAGGGGGGGCCCCCTACGAGCAGTACTTC.

The CDR3 sequence is CAWIGPSTQYF. The CDR3 DNA is TGTGCCTGGATCGGGCCGAGTACGCAGTATTTT. The rearrangement links TRBV30 to TRBJ2-3; no firm D call. Trimming shortened V by 4 bases and J by 8 bases, and 10 bases separated the two germline ends. There are 11 residues in the CDR3. Germline CDR1 and CDR2: GTSNPN and SVGIG (reference sequence).

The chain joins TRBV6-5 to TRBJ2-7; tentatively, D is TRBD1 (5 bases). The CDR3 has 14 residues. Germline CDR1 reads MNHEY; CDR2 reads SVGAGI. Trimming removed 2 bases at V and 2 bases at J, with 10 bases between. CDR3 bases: TGTGCCAGCAGTTACAGCGACAGAGCCTACGAGCAGTACTTC. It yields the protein CASSYSDRAYEQYF.